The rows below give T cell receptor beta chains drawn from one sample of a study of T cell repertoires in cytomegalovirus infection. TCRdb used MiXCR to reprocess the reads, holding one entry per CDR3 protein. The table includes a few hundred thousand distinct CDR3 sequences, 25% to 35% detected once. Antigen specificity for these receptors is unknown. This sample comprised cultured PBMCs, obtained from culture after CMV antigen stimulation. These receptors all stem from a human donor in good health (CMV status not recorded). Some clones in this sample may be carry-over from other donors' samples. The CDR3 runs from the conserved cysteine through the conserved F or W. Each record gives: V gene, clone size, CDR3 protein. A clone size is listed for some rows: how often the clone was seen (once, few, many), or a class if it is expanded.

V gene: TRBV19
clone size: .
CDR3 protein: CASSQKWYRGLPDTQYF

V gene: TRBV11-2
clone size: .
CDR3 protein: CASSLGGGYIYEQYF

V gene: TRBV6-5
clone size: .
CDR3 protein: CASSEVAGDYGYTF

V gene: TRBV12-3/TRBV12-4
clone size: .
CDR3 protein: CASSFSSGNNQPQHF

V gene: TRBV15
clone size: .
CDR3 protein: CATSRVATGGEDYGYTF

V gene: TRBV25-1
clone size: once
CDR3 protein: CASSVPTRTFF

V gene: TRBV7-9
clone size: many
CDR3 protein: CASSLARTNEQFF

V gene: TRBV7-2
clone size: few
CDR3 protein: CASSLAPPDLSVRSPLHF

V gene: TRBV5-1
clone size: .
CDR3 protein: CASSLRGTDLGRETQYF

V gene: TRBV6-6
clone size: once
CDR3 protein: CASSSRQNEKLFF

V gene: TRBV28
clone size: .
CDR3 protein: CASSLWIGAGASNQPQHF

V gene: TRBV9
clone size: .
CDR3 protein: CASSVGTGNVMGSPLHF

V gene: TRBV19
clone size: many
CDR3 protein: CASSMGGNTGELFF

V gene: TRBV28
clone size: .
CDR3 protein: CASSPPSSGYSTDTQYF

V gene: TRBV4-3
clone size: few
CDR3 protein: CASSHTRTGVYEQYF

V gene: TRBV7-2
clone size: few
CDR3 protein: CASSLEISRRYNEQFF

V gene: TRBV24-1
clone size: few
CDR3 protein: CATSALGLAAYNEQFF

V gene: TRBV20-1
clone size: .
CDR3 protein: CSAVTSGSSSTDTQYF

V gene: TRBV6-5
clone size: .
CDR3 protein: CASSYSRETQYF

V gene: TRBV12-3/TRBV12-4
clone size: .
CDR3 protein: CASSPVGAGARPDTQYF

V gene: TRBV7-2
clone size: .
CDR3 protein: CASSPGLAGEETQYF

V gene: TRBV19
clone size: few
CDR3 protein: CASSIDPQGRRLAGAQYF

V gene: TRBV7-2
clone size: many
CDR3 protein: CASSPDRGNTEAFF

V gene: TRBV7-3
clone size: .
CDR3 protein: CASSLGLAGGRSGTDTQYF

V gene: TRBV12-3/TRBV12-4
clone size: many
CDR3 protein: CASRGRAYGYTF

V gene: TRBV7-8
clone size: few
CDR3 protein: CASSLLVHEQYF

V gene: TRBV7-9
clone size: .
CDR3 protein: CASTPGQAEAFF

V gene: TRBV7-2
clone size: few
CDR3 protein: CASGREGETQYF

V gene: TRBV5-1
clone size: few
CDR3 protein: CASNEGSGRTEAFF

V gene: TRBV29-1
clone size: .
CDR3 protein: CSVPPGRLSTEAFF

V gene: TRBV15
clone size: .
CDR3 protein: CATSRDDTGATEAFF

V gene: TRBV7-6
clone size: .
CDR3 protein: CASSLAHLSSYNEQFF

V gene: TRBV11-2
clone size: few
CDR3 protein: CASSRAGITEAFF

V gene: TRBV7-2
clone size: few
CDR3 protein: CASSWTSGSGDTQYF

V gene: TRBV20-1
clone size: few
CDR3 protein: CSARDERGLAGVWSYNEQFF

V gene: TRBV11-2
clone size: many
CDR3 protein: CASSRTSGRVDEQFF

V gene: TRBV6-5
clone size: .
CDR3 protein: CASKRRASATEAFF

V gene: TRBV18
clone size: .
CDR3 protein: CASSPPMGRRYGYTF

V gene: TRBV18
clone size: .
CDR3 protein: CASSPGQTPTNEKLFF

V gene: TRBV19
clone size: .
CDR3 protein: CASTTPEGAGGYTF